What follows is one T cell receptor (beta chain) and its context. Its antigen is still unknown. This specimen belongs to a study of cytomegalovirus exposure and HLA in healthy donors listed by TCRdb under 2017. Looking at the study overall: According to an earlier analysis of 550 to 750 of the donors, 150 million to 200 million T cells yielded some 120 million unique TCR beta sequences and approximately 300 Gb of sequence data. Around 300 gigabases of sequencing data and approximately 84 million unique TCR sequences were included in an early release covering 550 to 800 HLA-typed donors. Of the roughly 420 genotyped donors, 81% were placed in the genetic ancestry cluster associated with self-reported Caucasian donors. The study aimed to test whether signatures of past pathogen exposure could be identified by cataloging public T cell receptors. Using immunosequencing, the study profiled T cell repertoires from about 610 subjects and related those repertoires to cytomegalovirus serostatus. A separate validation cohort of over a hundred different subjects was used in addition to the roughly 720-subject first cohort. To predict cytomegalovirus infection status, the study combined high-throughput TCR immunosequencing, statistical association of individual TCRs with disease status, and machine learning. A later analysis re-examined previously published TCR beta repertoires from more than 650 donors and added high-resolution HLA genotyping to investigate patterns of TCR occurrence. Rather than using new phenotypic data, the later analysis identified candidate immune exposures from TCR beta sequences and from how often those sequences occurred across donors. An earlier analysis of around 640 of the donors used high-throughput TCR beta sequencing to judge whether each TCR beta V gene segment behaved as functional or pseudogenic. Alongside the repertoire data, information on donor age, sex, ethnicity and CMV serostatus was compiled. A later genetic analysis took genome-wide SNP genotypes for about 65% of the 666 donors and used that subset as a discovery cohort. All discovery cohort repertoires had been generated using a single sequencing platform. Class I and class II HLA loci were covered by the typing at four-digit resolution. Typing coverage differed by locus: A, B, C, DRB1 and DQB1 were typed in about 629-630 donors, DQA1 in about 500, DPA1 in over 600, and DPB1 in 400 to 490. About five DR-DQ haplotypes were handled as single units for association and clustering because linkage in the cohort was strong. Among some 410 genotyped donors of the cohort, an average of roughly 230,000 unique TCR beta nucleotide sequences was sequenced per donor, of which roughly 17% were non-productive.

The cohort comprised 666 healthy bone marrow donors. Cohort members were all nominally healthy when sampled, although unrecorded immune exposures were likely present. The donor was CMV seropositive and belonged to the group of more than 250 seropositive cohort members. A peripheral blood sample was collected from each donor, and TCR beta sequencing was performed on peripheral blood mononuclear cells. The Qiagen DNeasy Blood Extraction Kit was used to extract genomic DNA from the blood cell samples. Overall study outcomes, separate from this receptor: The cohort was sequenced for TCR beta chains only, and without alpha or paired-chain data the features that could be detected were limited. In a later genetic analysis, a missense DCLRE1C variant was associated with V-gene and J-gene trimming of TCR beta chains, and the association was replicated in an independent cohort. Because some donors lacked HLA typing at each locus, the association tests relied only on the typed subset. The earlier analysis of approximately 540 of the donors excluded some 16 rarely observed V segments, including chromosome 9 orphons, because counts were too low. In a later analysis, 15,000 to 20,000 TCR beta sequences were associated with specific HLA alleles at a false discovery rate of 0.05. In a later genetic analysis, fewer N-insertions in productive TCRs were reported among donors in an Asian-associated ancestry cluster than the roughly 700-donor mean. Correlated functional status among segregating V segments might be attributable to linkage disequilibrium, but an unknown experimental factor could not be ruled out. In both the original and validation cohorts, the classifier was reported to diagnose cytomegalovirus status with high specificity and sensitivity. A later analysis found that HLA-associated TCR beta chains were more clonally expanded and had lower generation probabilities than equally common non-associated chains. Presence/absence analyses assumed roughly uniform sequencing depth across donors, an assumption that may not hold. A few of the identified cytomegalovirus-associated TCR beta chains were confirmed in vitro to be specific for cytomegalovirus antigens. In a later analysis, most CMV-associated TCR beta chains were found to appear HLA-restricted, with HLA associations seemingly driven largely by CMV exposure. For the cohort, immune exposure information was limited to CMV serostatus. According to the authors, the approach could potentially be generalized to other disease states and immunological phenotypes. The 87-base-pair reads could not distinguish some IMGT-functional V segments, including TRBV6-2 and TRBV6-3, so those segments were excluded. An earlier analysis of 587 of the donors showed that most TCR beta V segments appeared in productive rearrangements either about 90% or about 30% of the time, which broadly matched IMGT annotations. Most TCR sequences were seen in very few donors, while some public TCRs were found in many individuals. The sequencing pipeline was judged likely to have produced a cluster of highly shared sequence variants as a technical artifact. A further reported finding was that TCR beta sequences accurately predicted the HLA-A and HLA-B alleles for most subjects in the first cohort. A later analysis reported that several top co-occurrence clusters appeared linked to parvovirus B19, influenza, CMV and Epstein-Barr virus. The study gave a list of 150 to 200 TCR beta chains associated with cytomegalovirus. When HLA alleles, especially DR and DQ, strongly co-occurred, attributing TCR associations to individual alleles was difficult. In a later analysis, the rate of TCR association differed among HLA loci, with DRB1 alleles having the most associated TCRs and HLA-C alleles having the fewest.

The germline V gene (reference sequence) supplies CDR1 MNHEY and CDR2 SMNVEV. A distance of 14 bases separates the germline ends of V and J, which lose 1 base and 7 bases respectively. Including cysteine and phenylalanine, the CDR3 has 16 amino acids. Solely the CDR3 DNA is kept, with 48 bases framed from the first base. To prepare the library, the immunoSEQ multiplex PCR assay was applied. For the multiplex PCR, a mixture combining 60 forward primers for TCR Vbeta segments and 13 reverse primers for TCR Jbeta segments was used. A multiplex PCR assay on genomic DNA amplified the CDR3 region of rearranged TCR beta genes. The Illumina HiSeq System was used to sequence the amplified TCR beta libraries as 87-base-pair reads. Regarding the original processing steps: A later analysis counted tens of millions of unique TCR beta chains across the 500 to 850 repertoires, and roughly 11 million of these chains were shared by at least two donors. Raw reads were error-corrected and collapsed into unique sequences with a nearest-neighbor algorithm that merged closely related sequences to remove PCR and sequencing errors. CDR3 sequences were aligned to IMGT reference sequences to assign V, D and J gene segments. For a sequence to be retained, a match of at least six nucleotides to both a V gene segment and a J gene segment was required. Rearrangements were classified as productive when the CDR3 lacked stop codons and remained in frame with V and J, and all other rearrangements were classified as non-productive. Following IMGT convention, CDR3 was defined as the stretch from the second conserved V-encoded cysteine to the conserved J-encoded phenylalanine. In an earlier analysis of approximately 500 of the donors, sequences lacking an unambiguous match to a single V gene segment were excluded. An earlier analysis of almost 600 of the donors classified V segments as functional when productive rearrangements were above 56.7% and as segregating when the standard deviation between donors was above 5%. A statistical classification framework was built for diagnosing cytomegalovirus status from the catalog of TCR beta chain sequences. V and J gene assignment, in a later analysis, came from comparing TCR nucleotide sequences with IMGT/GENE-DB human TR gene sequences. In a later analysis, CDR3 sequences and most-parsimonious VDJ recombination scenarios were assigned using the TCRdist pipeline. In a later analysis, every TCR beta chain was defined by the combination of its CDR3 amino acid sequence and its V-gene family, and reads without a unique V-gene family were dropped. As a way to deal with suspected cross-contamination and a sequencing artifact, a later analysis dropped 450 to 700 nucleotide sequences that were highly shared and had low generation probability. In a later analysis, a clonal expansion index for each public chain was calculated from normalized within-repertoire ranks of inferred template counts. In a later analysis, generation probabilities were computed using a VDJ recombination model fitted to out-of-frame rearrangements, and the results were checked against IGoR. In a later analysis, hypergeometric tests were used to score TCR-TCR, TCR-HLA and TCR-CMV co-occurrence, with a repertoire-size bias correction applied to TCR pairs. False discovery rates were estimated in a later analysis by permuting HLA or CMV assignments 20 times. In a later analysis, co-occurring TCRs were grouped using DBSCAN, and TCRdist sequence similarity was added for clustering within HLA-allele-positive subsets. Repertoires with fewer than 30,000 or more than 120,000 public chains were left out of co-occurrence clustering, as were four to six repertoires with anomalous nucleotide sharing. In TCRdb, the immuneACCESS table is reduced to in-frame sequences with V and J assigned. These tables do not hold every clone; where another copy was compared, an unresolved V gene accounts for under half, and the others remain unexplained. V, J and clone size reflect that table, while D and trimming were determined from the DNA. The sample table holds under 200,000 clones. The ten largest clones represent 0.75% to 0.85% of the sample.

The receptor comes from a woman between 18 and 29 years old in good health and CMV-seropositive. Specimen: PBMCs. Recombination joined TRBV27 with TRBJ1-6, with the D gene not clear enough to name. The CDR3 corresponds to CASSLLSDPGNSPLHF. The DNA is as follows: TGTGCCAGCAGTTTATTGTCCGATCCTGGCAATTCACCCCTCCACTTT.